A selection of T cell receptor beta chains follows, all from one sample in a study of blood T cell repertoires in COVID-19. Method: immunoSEQ multiplex PCR; TCRdb's copy keeps in-frame clones and lacks some. The sample has some 120,000 clones, 90% to 95% seen once. Material: peripheral blood. These receptors all stem from a man in his fifties or sixties with COVID-19, enrolled during active disease. Each CDR3 is given with its conserved first and last residue. D genes are given only for firm matches. Clone size is not always given. Where it is, it says once, few, many or a class for expanded clones.

clone_size j_call v_call d_call cdr3_nt cdr3_aa
NA TRBJ1-2 TRBV6-4 NA TGTGCCAGCAGTGACCGCCTGAGTGGGGGCTACTCAAACTATGGCTACACCTTC CASSDRLSGGYSNYGYTF
NA TRBJ1-1 TRBV7-9 TRBD1 TGTGCCAGCAGCCGGACAGGGGGCGCTGGGGAAGCTTTCTTT CASSRTGGAGEAFF
NA TRBJ2-5 TRBV19 TRBD2 TGTGCCAGTGGCACTAGCGGGAGTTTGGAGACCCAGTACTTC CASGTSGSLETQYF
NA TRBJ1-2 TRBV5-1 NA TGCGCCAGCAGCTTGGTTAGTGGCAGGGCGGATGGCTACACCTTC CASSLVSGRADGYTF
once TRBJ2-1 TRBV6-2/TRBV6-3 NA TGTGCCAGCAGTTACTACACCTCAGGGGTGGACTCCTACAATGAGCAGTTCTTC CASSYYTSGVDSYNEQFF
NA TRBJ2-3 TRBV2 NA TGTGCCAGCAGTGTAGCAGATACGCAGTATTTT CASSVADTQYF
NA TRBJ1-1 TRBV18 TRBD1 TGTGCCAGCTCACCAGGGACAGGGAGAACTGAAGCTTTCTTT CASSPGTGRTEAFF
NA TRBJ2-1 TRBV7-8 TRBD2 TGTGCCAGCAGCTTAGGGGGGACTAGCGGGAGGGAGAATGAGCAGTTCTTC CASSLGGTSGRENEQFF
NA TRBJ1-5 TRBV19 NA TGTGCCAGTGCAATAACACGCAATCAGCCCCAGCATTTT CASAITRNQPQHF
NA TRBJ2-1 TRBV14 TRBD2 TGTGCCAGCAGCCAAGGGTATGGGACTAGCGGGAGCGATGAGCAGTTCTTC CASSQGYGTSGSDEQFF
NA TRBJ2-1 TRBV28 NA TGTGCCAGCAGTGGAAGCGGAAGCTCCTACAATGAGCAGTTCTTC CASSGSGSSYNEQFF
NA TRBJ1-1 TRBV10-3 TRBD1 TGTGCCATCAGTGAATGGGCAGGGGGAGGTAACACTGAAGCTTTCTTT CAISEWAGGGNTEAFF
NA TRBJ1-2 TRBV5-5 NA TGTGCCAGCAGCTTGTACAATCGAGGGAATGGCTACACCTTC CASSLYNRGNGYTF
NA TRBJ1-1 TRBV9 NA TGTGCCAGCAGCGTCGAGGGCTCCCTACGACAGAACACTGAAGCTTTCTTT CASSVEGSLRQNTEAFF
once TRBJ2-1 TRBV2 TRBD2 TGTGCCAGCAGTCTGACTAGCGGGAGTTGGGAGCAGTTCTTC CASSLTSGSWEQFF
NA TRBJ1-4 TRBV19 NA TGTGCCAGTATGACTACCTCGGGCTCTAATGAAAAACTGTTTTTT CASMTTSGSNEKLFF
NA TRBJ1-4 TRBV18 NA TGTGCCAGCTCACAAAGCACAGGAGATAATGAAAAACTGTTTTTT CASSQSTGDNEKLFF
NA TRBJ2-2 TRBV30 TRBD1 TGTGCCTGGGGGCCCCGGGACAGACCCACCGGGGAGCTGTTTTTT CAWGPRDRPTGELFF
NA TRBJ2-2 TRBV19 NA TGTGCCAGTAGTCTCCGTCGCGGGACAGCAGCGAACACCGGGGAGCTGTTTTTT CASSLRRGTAANTGELFF
once TRBJ1-2 TRBV30 NA TGTGCCTGGAGTAGGGGGAGGGATGGCTACACCTTC CAWSRGRDGYTF
NA TRBJ2-3 TRBV19 NA TGTGCCAGTAGTCCCTCTGGGGCCAGGGTCCCAGATACGCAGTATTTT CASSPSGARVPDTQYF
NA TRBJ2-3 TRBV20-1 TRBD2 TGCAGTGCTAGCGGGAGGGATACGCAGTATTTT CSASGRDTQYF
NA TRBJ2-7 TRBV27 TRBD1 TGTGCCAGCAGTAGTCCGGGACAGCCGAGAGAGCAGTACTTC CASSSPGQPREQYF
NA TRBJ2-2 TRBV5-1 NA TGCGCCAGCAGCTGGAACAGGGACACCGGGGAGCTGTTTTTT CASSWNRDTGELFF
NA TRBJ2-7 TRBV21-1 NA TGTGCCAGCAGCAAAGCGCGGGCGGGAGGTATACAGTACGAGCAGTACTTC CASSKARAGGIQYEQYF
NA TRBJ1-2 TRBV10-3 TRBD1 TGTGCCATCAGGGGGACAGGGGCTAACTATGGCTACACCTTC CAIRGTGANYGYTF
NA TRBJ2-3 TRBV6-6 TRBD1 TGTGCCAGCAGTTACTCGAGGGGGCATACGCAGTATTTT CASSYSRGHTQYF
few TRBJ2-1 TRBV6-5 NA TGTGCCAGCAGTTGGCGGCCCTACAATGAGCAGTTCTTC CASSWRPYNEQFF
NA TRBJ2-2 TRBV7-8 TRBD2 TGTGCCAGCACAGAAAGAGCGGGAGGTTACTGGGGGGAGCTGTTTTTT CASTERAGGYWGELFF
once TRBJ2-2 TRBV15 TRBD1 TGTGCCACCAGCAGATACAGGGGCACCGGGGAGCTGTTTTTT CATSRYRGTGELFF
NA TRBJ2-3 TRBV28 NA TGTGCCAGCAGTTTCGGAGGGGGGGGCACAGATACGCAGTATTTT CASSFGGGGTDTQYF
NA TRBJ1-2 TRBV5-1 TRBD1 TGCGCCAGCAGCTTGGCAGGGGGCTATGGCTACACCTTC CASSLAGGYGYTF
NA TRBJ1-6 TRBV12-3/TRBV12-4 NA TGTGCCAGCAGTTTCCAGCGATCACCCCTCCACTTT CASSFQRSPLHF
NA TRBJ1-1 TRBV6-5 NA TGTGCCAGCACATTAAGCGTAGGGAACACTGAAGCTTTCTTT CASTLSVGNTEAFF
NA TRBJ2-6 TRBV3-1/TRBV3-2 NA TGTGCCAGCAGCCTCAGGGTTGGGGCCAACGTCCTGACTTTC CASSLRVGANVLTF
NA TRBJ2-2 TRBV18 NA TGTGCCAGCTCCCCCACCTGGGGCTCGAACACCGGGGAGCTGTTTTTT CASSPTWGSNTGELFF
NA TRBJ1-1 TRBV11-2 NA TGTGCCAGCAGCTTAGATCCGGGGAGCACTGAAGCTTTCTTT CASSLDPGSTEAFF
once TRBJ2-3 TRBV5-1 NA TGCGCCAGCAGCCCAAGGAGGGGGCGCACAGATACGCAGTATTTT CASSPRRGRTDTQYF
NA TRBJ2-7 TRBV4-1 TRBD2 TGCGCCAGCAGCCAAGGGGTAGCGGGGTCCTACGAGCAGTACTTC CASSQGVAGSYEQYF
NA TRBJ1-1 TRBV29-1 NA TGCAGCGTTGTACAGGCGGGGGCCGGCACTGAAGCTTTCTTT CSVVQAGAGTEAFF
NA TRBJ2-2 TRBV19 NA TGTGCCAGTAGTATCGGGGTGGCAGCTCCCCGGGAGCTGTTTTTT CASSIGVAAPRELFF
NA TRBJ2-4 TRBV6-2/TRBV6-3 NA TGTGCCAGCAGTTACACATTTCAGGGTGGAGCCAAAAACATTCAGTACTTC CASSYTFQGGAKNIQYF
NA TRBJ2-2 TRBV3-1/TRBV3-2 NA TGTGCCAGCAGCCAAGGCGGAAACACCGGGGAGCTGTTTTTT CASSQGGNTGELFF
NA TRBJ1-5 TRBV27 NA TGTGCCAGCAGCCGGGGCGGGGGGTATAGCAATCAGCCCCAGCATTTT CASSRGGGYSNQPQHF